The present entry profiles one TCR beta chain with its context. Original processing methods: Quantification of nucleated cells was approximated via reference gene primer amplification. Generated by immunoSEQ multiplex PCR, the TCRdb table keeps only in-frame clones and is missing some. V and J calls plus clone size are reproduced from that table; the DNA served to infer D and trimming. The sample has about 110,000 clones; roughly 69% are singletons. The data originate from a study of blood T cell repertoires in COVID-19. For the study at large: The samples span acute and convalescent COVID-19 from the United States, Italy and Spain. Nucleic acid was either cDNA or gDNA, and it came from T cells, B-cell-depleted T cells, or PBMCs.

Sequenced material: peripheral blood. This clonotype was obtained from an elderly man with acute or convalescent COVID-19.

CDR3 protein: CSVAGLGDYGYTF. The DNA for the CDR3 is TGCAGCGTTGCGGGCTTGGGAGACTATGGCTACACCTTC. The chain links TRBV29-1 to TRBJ1-2; unclear D gene. Germline CDR1 and CDR2: SQVTM and ANQGSEA. The CDR3 consists of 13 residues. The V end lost 4 bases, the J end lost 3 bases, and 12 bases lay between the germline ends. The whole variable domain, filled in from reference TRBV29-1 and TRBJ1-2, reads SAVISQKPSRDICQRGTSLTIQCQVDSQVTMMFWYRQQPGQSLTLIATANQGSEATYESGFVIDKFPISRPNLTFSTLTVSNMSPEDSSIYLCSVAGLGDYGYTFGSGTRLTVV.